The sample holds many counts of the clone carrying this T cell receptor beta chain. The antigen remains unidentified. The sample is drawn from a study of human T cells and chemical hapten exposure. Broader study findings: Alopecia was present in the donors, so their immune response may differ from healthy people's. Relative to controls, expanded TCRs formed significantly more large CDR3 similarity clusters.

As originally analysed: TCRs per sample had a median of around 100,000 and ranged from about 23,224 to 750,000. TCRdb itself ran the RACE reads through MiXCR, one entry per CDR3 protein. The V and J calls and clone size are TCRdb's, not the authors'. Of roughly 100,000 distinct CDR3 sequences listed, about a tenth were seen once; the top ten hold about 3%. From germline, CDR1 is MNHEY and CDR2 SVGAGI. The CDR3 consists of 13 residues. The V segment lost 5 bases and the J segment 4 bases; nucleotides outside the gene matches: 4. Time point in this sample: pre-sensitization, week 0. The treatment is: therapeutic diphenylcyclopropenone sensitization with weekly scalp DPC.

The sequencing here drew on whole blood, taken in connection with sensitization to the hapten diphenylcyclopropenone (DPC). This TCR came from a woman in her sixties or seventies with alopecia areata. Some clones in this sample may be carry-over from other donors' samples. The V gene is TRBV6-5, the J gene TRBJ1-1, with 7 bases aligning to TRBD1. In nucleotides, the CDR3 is TGTGCCAGCAGTGCCGGACAGGCCACTGAAGCTTTCTTT. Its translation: CASSAGQATEAFF.